This T cell receptor (beta chain) stems from a study of cytomegalovirus exposure and HLA in healthy donors. Study conclusions and caveats: Presence/absence analysis assumed near-uniform sequencing depth across donors. It was 164 TCR beta chains that were listed as cytomegalovirus-associated.

Trimming pared 2 bases from V and 1 base from J, leaving 8 bases between. Germline CDR1 and CDR2: SNHLY and FYNNEI. The CDR3 is 15 residues long. Primers included in the PCR were 60 Vbeta and 13 Jbeta primers. Authors' data handling: Approximately 80 million unique TCR beta chains, roughly 11 million of them shared, were counted by a later analysis. Using immunoSEQ multiplex PCR, the repertoire was profiled, and TCRdb retains in-frame clones only, with some absent. V and J calls and clone size are given by that table; D and trimming were obtained from the DNA. The sample lists some 120,000 clones; roughly 80% were seen once. Notes on this clone: Its target is not known.

The source material was PBMCs. This sequence joins TRBV2 and TRBJ2-2; tentatively, D is TRBD1 (6 bases). This clonotype was obtained from a young man in good health and CMV-seropositive. Written as DNA, the CDR3 is TGTGCCAGCAGTGAATGGGGACAGAACACCGGGGAGCTGTTTTTT. This translates into CASSEWGQNTGELFF.